What follows is one TCR beta chain and its context. The entry originates in a study of blood T cell repertoires in COVID-19. This CDR3 is built from 15 residues. Germline assignment: CDR1 SGDLS and CDR2 YYNGEE. V was cut by 0 bases and J by 4 bases, with 14 bases left in between. Source study methods: Reference gene primers were amplified, and this amplification served to estimate nucleated cell counts. Sequencing was performed with immunoSEQ multiplex PCR; in TCRdb, only in-frame clones are kept and a portion is missing. From that table come the V and J calls and clone size; the DNA was used to work out D and trimming. This sample yields just over 150,000 clones, of which less than 90% are seen a single time; roughly 2.2% belongs to the top ten.

Sequencing was carried out using peripheral blood. The rearrangement links TRBV9 to TRBJ2-7, with a possible D match to TRBD2 (7 bases). The sequence derives from a woman aged 70-85 years with acute or convalescent COVID-19. The CDR3 DNA reads TGTGCCAGCAGCGTAGCGGGGGGCCCTCGTTACGAGCAGTACTTC. It translates to CASSVAGGPRYEQYF.